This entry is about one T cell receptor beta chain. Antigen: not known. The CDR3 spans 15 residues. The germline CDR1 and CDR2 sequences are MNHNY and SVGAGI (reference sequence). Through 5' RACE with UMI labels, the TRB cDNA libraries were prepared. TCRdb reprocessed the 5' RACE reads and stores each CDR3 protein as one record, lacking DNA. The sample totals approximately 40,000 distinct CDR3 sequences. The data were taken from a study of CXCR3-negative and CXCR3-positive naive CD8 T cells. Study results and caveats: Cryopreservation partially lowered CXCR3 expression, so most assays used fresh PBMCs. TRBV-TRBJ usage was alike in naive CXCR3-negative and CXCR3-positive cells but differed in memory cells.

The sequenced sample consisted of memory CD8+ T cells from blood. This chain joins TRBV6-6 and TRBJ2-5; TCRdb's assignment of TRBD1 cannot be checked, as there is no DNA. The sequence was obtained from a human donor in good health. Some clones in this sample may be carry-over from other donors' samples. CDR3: CASSTLTATGETQYF.